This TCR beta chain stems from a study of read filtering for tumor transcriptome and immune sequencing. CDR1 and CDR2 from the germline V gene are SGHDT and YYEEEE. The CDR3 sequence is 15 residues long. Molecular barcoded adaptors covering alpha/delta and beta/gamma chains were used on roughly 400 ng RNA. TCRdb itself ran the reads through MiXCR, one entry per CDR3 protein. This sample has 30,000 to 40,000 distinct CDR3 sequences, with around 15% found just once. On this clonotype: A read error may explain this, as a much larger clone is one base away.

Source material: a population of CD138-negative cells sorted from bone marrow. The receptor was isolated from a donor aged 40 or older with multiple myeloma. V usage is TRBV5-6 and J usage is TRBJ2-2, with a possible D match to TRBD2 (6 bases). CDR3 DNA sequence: TGTGCCAGCAGCCCCGGGACTCGAACCTTCGGGGAGCCGTTTTTT. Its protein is CASSPGTRTFGEPFF.